The 21 T cell receptor beta chains below were found in one sample sequenced in a study of prognosis after radiotherapy for stage I lung cancer. It was by two-round multiplex PCR that TCR beta CDR3 was amplified from genomic DNA. Gene-specific primers for each TRBV and TRBJ gene drove first-round PCR. TCRdb re-derived calls from the multiplex PCR reads in MiXCR, one entry per CDR3 protein. This table holds tens of thousands of distinct CDR3 sequences, less than 30% found once. Here the sequenced sample was PBMCs, taken before or after stereotactic body radiation therapy (not recorded which). The receptor source for this set is a donor aged 50 or older with non-small cell lung cancer.

This clonotype has ten or more counts. The chain is built from TRBV6-5 and TRBJ1-2; no firm D call. The CDR3 contains 13 residues. The germline V and J ends were trimmed by 2 bases and 8 bases, with 12 bases remaining between them. Per the germline V gene, CDR1 is MNHEY and CDR2 is SVGAGI. The CDR3 sequence is CASSYGPGGGYTF. DNA for the CDR3: TGTGCCAGCAGTTACGGCCCGGGAGGGGGCTACACCTTC.

This clonotype was seen a handful of times. This may stem from a read error, because a much larger clone lies one nucleotide away. V is TRBV7-2 and J is TRBJ1-3, with D unresolved. Germline-derived CDR1 and CDR2 are SGHTA and FQGNSA. The length of the CDR3 is 17 residues. CDR3 sequence (DNA): TGTGCCAGCAGCCAAATGGAACCATCCTTCTCTGGAAACACCGTATATTTT. Translating gives CASSQMEPSFSGNTVYF. The full variable domain, rest sourced from reference TRBV7-2 and TRBJ1-3, is GAGVSQSPSNKVTEKGKDVELRCDPISGHTALYWYRQSLGQGLEFLIYFQGNSAPDKSGLPSDRFSAERTGGSVSTLTIQRTQQEDSAVYLCASSQMEPSFSGNTVYFGEGSWLTVV.

About this clonotype: A read error likely explains this, since a far larger clone differs by one base. V gene TRBV6-1 combines with J gene TRBJ2-7; D is undetermined. CDR3 length: 12 residues. Germline loops: CDR1 MNHNS, CDR2 SASEGT. CDR3 amino acids: CASSYGPYDQYF. The CDR3 DNA reads as TGTGCCAGCAGTTACGGACCCTACGATCAGTACTTC.

This clonotype appeared once. This likely came from a read error, as a far larger clone is one base away. V is TRBV12-3 or TRBV12-4 and J is TRBJ2-5; possible D gene TRBD1, 6 bases. This CDR3 contains 13 residues. The CDR3: CASKPGASNEEFF. DNA for the CDR3: TGTGCCAGCAAACCAGGGGCTAGCAATGAGGAGTTCTTC.

In regard to this clonotype: A read error may explain this, as a much larger clone is one base away. V and J are TRBV15 and TRBJ1-5, with TRBD1 identical over 9 bases. The CDR3 is 15 amino acids. Germline CDR1 reads LNHNV; CDR2 reads YYDKDF (reference sequence). The CDR3 reads CPTSTGGLGNQPQHF. The CDR3 DNA sequence: TGTCCCACCAGTACAGGGGGCCTGGGCAATCAGCCCCAGCATTTT.

This clonotype was detected many times. The rearrangement joins TRBV6-2 or TRBV6-3 to TRBJ2-7; D gene unclear. CDR3 size: 18 residues. V was pared by 3 bases and J by 0 bases, with 21 bases between. From germline, CDR1 is MNHEY and CDR2 SVGEGT. The CDR3 loop is CASSYARRPHASSYEQYF. In DNA, the CDR3 is TGTGCCAGCAGTTATGCAAGAAGACCTCATGCCAGCTCCTACGAGCAGTACTTC.

This clonotype was seen repeatedly, ten times or more. The genes are TRBV27 and TRBJ2-2; 9 bases fit TRBD2. The CDR3 consists of 16 residues. CDR1 MNHEY and CDR2 SMNVEV come from the germline V gene (reference sequence). V lost 8 bases and J lost 5; bases outside the gene matches: 12. This CDR3 is CASSLRGGFGTGELFF. The CDR3 nucleotides are TGTGCCAGCTCATTGCGGGGGGGCTTCGGAACCGGGGAGCTGTTTTTT.

The sample holds many counts of this clonotype. This chain connects TRBV7-2 to TRBJ2-2; maybe TRBD1 (5 bases). With 6 bases removed from V and 2 bases from J, the gap between germline ends came to 13 bases. CDR3 length: 15 amino acids. The germline gives CDR1 SGHTA, CDR2 FQGNSA. CDR3 sequence: CASRSADINTGELFF. CDR3 nucleotide sequence: TGTGCCAGCAGAAGCGCGGACATTAACACCGGGGAGCTGTTTTTT.

This clonotype has ten or more counts. The chain uses TRBV12-3 or TRBV12-4 and TRBJ1-6; the D is unclear. V was pared by 5 bases and J by 5 bases, with 4 bases between. The CDR3 consists of 12 residues. The CDR3 here is CASSQNNSPLHF. CDR3 sequence (DNA): TGTGCCAGCAGTCAGAATAATTCACCCCTCCACTTT.

This clonotype was found many times. The rearrangement joins TRBV15 to TRBJ2-5; D remains unclear. V was shortened by 2 bases and J by 1 base, with 2 bases between the two germline ends. The germline gives CDR1 LNHNV, CDR2 YYDKDF (reference sequence). The CDR3 totals 12 residues. CDR3 sequence: CATSRFQETQYF. The CDR3 nucleotides read TGTGCCACCAGCAGATTCCAAGAGACCCAGTACTTC. The full variable domain, with the rest looked up from reference TRBV15 and TRBJ2-5, is DAMVIQNPRYQVTQFGKPVTLSCSQTLNHNVMYWYQQKSSQAPKLLFHYYDKDFNNEADTPDNFQSRRPNTSFCFLDIRSPGLGDTAMYLCATSRFQETQYFGPGTRLLVL.

This clonotype was seen repeatedly, ten times or more. In nucleotides, the CDR3 is TGTGCCAGCAGCTTTAATAATCAGCCCCAGCATTTT. Amino acid sequence: CASSFNNQPQHF. The V call is TRBV5-4, the J call TRBJ1-5; the D is unclear. The germline CDR1 and CDR2 sequences are SGHNT and YYREEE (reference sequence). The V end lost 2 bases, the J end lost 4 bases, and 4 bases lay between the germline ends. The CDR3 is 12 amino acids. The variable domain in full, with the rest retrieved from reference TRBV5-4 and TRBJ1-5, is ETGVTQSPTHLIKTRGQQVTLRCSSQSGHNTVSWYQQALGQGPQFIFQYYREEENGRGNFPPRFSGLQFPNYSSELNVNALELDDSALYLCASSFNNQPQHFGDGTRLSIL.

V usage is TRBV29-1 and J usage is TRBJ1-5; unclear D gene. This CDR3 contains 13 residues. Trimming took 4 bases from V and 0 from J, leaving 7 bases between them. CDR1 is SQVTM, CDR2 ANQGSEA, per germline. CDR3 sequence reads: CSVAENSNQPQHF. Written as DNA, the CDR3 is TGCAGCGTTGCCGAAAATAGCAATCAGCCCCAGCATTTT.

Concerning this clonotype itself: This likely comes from a read error, as the CDR3 has no conserved phenylalanine or tryptophan at its end. The V call is TRBV20-1, the J call TRBJ2-2; possibly TRBD1 for D (5 bases). The V end was cut by 3 bases, the J end by 8 bases, with 16 bases between. CDR1 and CDR2 from the germline V gene are DFQATT and SNEGSKA (reference sequence). CDR3 size: 14 residues. The CDR3 protein is CSASKRGRFGELFS. Written as DNA, the CDR3 is TGCAGTGCTAGTAAAAGGGGAAGATTTGGGGAGCTGTTTTCT.

This clonotype was seen a handful of times. V usage is TRBV5-5 and J usage is TRBJ1-2; weak D call: TRBD1 (6 bases). CDR1 is SGHKS, CDR2 YYEKEE, per germline (reference sequence). The CDR3 runs 15 residues. The V gene lost 3 bases and the J gene lost 4 bases, with 16 bases spanning the gap. The CDR3 coding sequence is TGTGCCAGCAGCTCGGGACACTCAGCTAGCTATGGCTACACCTTC. This codes for CASSSGHSASYGYTF.

This clonotype is medium-sized by share. The chain couples TRBV6-2 or TRBV6-3 to TRBJ1-6; D is undetermined. Germline V lookup: CDR1 MNHEY, CDR2 SVGEGT. V was cut by 0 bases and J by 12 bases, with 9 bases left in between. The CDR3 spans 13 residues. In DNA, the CDR3 is TGTGCCAGCAGTTACTCGAAAAGTTTACCCCTCCACTTT. Protein: CASSYSKSLPLHF.

On this clonotype itself: No conserved phenylalanine or tryptophan is present at the end of the CDR3, so a read error is the likely explanation. This rearrangement joins TRBV3-1 to TRBJ1-6; perhaps TRBD1 as D (5 bases). The CDR3 sequence is 14 residues long. Germline CDR1 and CDR2: LGHDT and YNNKEL (reference sequence). The CDR3 DNA is TGTGCCAGCAGACTCGGACACACCAATTCACCGCTCCACCTT. Translating it yields CASRLGHTNSPLHL.

This clonotype came up many times. The rearrangement links TRBV29-1 to TRBJ2-1; possibly TRBD2 for D (7 bases). Per germline, CDR1 SQVTM and CDR2 ANQGSEA. This CDR3 has 14 residues. V lost 4 bases and J lost 4, with 14 bases in between. CDR3 sequence: CSVGPGGPYNEQFF. The CDR3 DNA follows: TGCAGCGTTGGTCCCGGGGGGCCATACAATGAGCAGTTCTTC.

This clonotype was recorded at least ten times. The V call is TRBV2, the J call TRBJ2-3; a weak D match, TRBD2 (6 bases). The CDR3 sequence is 15 residues long. Trimming left V 4 bases short and J 6 bases short, with 17 bases between. The germline gives CDR1 SNHLY, CDR2 FYNNEI. CDR3 bases: TGTGCCAGCAGTGCGCGGGGTGCTACCTTGGATACGCAGTATTTT. Translated, it gives CASSARGATLDTQYF.

For this clonotype: This may stem from a read error, because a much larger clone lies one nucleotide away. The chain combines TRBV6-1 with TRBJ2-3, with TRBD2 identical over 11 bases. Germline lookup yields CDR1 MNHNS and CDR2 SASEGT. The CDR3 contains 16 residues. The ends lost 4 bases at V and 3 bases at J; junction bases unmatched: 6. DNA of the CDR3: TGTGCCAGCAGTGTGGGTAGCGGGGGGGCTACAGATACGCAGTATTTT. Amino acids: CASSVGSGGATDTQYF.

Note on this clonotype: A clone one base away is much larger, so this may be a read error. The gene calls are TRBV27 and TRBJ2-7; D may be TRBD1 (7 bases). The CDR3 length is 12 residues. V lost 8 bases and J 9 bases, leaving 17 bases between the germline ends. Germline CDR1 is MNHEY and CDR2 is SMNVEV (reference sequence). CDR3 coding DNA: TGTGCCAGCGGGGGGACAGACCACGGGCAGTACTTC. Encoded protein: CASGGTDHGQYF.

This clonotype was counted many times. The chain couples TRBV5-1 to TRBJ2-5, with 7 bases identical to TRBD2. The CDR3 is 14 amino acids. CDR1 and CDR2 from the germline V gene are SGHRS and YFSETQ. The V and J ends lost 5 bases and 4 bases, in that order; junction bases with no gene match: 8. The DNA of the CDR3 is TGCGCCAGCAGGTTAAGGGAGGGAGGAGAGACCCAGTACTTC. Its translation is CASRLREGGETQYF.